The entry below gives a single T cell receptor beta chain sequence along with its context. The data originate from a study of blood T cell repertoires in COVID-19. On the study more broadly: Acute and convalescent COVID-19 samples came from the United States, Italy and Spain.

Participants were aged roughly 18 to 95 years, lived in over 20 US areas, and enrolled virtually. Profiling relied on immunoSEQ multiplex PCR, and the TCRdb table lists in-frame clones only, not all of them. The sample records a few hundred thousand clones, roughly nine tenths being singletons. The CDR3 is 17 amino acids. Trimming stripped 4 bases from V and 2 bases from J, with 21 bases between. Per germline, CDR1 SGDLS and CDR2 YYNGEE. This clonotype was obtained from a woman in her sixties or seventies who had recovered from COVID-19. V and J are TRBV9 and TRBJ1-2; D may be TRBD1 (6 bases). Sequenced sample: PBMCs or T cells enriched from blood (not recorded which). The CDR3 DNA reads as TGTGCCAGCAGCCCTTCGACAGGTCGGGAGGGAAACTATGGCTACACCTTC. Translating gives CASSPSTGREGNYGYTF.